This TCR beta chain was sequenced during a study of blood T cells in healthy people across ages. The V gene lost 6 bases and the J gene lost 0 bases, with 12 bases spanning the gap. CDR3 length equals 15 residues. Total RNA extracted from each sample amounted to at least 6 micrograms. Overall study findings and caveats: Diversity of TCR beta correlated strongly with naive T cell percentage.

In this sample, this clonotype turned up a few times. The antigen remains unidentified. For the second PCR, which ran for 7 to 11 cycles, a sample-barcoded 5' primer and a J-beta primer mix were used. MiXCR was run by TCRdb on the 5' RACE reads, yielding one entry per CDR3 protein. The data contain fewer than 2,000,000 distinct CDR3 sequences, around 40% of them singletons. V is TRBV12-3 or TRBV12-4 and J is TRBJ1-5, with D uncertain. The sequenced material came from blood. This TCR was sampled from a human donor in good health. In nucleotides, the CDR3 is TGTGCCAGCAGCCCTCCAGGTGATAGCAATCAGCCCCAGCATTTT. Amino acids: CASSPPGDSNQPQHF.